This T cell receptor (beta chain) originates from a study of cytomegalovirus exposure and HLA in healthy donors. General study findings and limits: What was likely a sequencing artifact was a cluster of highly shared sequence variants. Analysis was performed later, and it showed HLA-associated TCR beta chains to be more clonally expanded than equally common others.

The PCR was carried out with 60 Vbeta primers and 13 Jbeta primers. Some clones are missing from TCRdb's copy, which holds only in-frame ones; the method was immunoSEQ multiplex PCR. The sample contains 150,000 to 200,000 clones, 55% to 80% of which appear only once. The CDR3 has 12 residues. V shed 8 bases and J shed 3 bases, with 11 bases lying between them. Germline values: CDR1 MNHEY, CDR2 SVGAGI. With respect to this clone: Its antigen remains unidentified.

Material: PBMCs. The V gene is TRBV6-5, the J gene TRBJ2-7, with unresolved D. The sequence was collected from a woman under 30 in good health and CMV-seropositive. In DNA form, the CDR3 reads TGTGCCAGCGGTACTGCGGACTACGAGCAGTACTTC. Protein sequence: CASGTADYEQYF.